This T cell receptor beta chain was captured in a study of chemoradiotherapy in HPV16-positive cancers. Regarding the study as a whole: Candidate HPV-specific clones and E7-related TCR motifs grew in tumor during treatment. Only two HPV16-positive patients supplied the functional HPV-specificity definition.

Here immunoSEQ multiplex PCR was the method, and the copy in TCRdb shows in-frame clones only, minus some. The repertoire holds about 21,000 clones, with approximately 83% as singletons. In regard to this clone: What it binds is unknown.

This material consisted of blood, taken from a patient who underwent chemoradiotherapy. The source is a human donor with HPV-associated anogenital cancer.

CDR3 sequence: CASSYSSSQETQYF. The CDR3 DNA reads as TGTGCCAGCAGTTACTCGAGCAGCCAAGAGACCCAGTACTTC. The V gene is TRBV6-6, the J gene TRBJ2-5; D gene ambiguous. CDR3 length: 14 residues. Germline V gene data show CDR1 as MNHNY and CDR2 as SVGAGI (reference sequence). V shed 0 bases and J shed 1 base, with 6 bases lying between them.